The T cell receptor beta chain described here comes from a study of control samples from healthy donors and cancer patients (dated by TCRdb to 2018 to 2020). Library preparation was by the immunoSEQ multiplex PCR assay. Not all clones reach the TCRdb copy of this immuneACCESS table, which keeps in-frame sequences only. Checked studies attribute under half of the gap to unresolved V genes and leave the rest unexplained. Present in this sample are about 57,000 clones, around 93% of which were seen just once. The ten largest clones represent roughly 0.91% of the sample. Trimming removed 6 bases from V and 2 bases from J, leaving 7 bases between the germline ends. CDR1 and CDR2, looked up from the germline V gene, are SNHLY and FYNNEI. The CDR3 contains 13 residues, cysteine and phenylalanine counted. The retained sequence is limited to the CDR3, 39 bases, with the frame set at the first base. In this sample, this clone turned up once. This clone's antigen is unknown. No base quality values were provided; no much bigger clone lies one nucleotide off.

Rearrangement joined TRBV2 to TRBJ2-2; the D gene identity is not certain. This receptor was identified in a man aged 25-40 years with colorectal cancer. The sample comprised PBMCs. For the CDR3, the sequence is CASSTINTGELFF. The DNA is as follows: TGTGCCAGCAGCACTATAAACACCGGGGAGCTGTTTTTT. Beyond the CDR3, the reference TRBV2 and TRBJ2-2 genes provide the residues; the full variable domain reads: EPEVTQTPSHQVTQMGQEVILRCVPISNHLYFYWYRQILGQKVEFLVSFYNNEISEKSEIFDDQFSVERPDGSNFTLKIRSTKLEDSAMYFCASSTINTGELFFGEGSRLTVL.